The clone carrying this T cell receptor beta chain occurred once. As yet, its antigen is unknown. Looked up from germline, CDR1 is SGHVS and CDR2 is FNYEAQ. Trimming took off 2 bases at V and 6 bases at J, with 11 bases between the two ends. The CDR3 spans 14 residues. Some clones are missing from TCRdb's copy, which holds only in-frame ones; the method was immunoSEQ multiplex PCR. This sample yields around 170,000 clones, of which about nine tenths are seen a single time; 0.99% belongs to the top ten. The data stem from a study of T cell responses to AZD1222 COVID-19 vaccine. Broader study findings: Of the AZD1222 recipients, only six were seropositive at baseline. Females outnumbered males among donors, who were mostly white British; clonal diversity was possibly underestimated. Across the whole spike, CD4 TCRs peaked at regions 160-218 and 743-854. Sampling captured repertoires only after the peak T cell response.

The chain is built from TRBV7-6 and TRBJ1-5; D not certain. Source: peripheral blood, taken on day 0 of AZD1222 vaccination. The receptor was derived from an adult in good health. CDR3 residues: CASSLSDYGQPQHF. The CDR3 region has the DNA TGTGCCAGCAGCTTATCAGACTACGGTCAGCCCCAGCATTTT.